Listed below are T cell receptor beta chains from one sample, sequenced in a study of Graves' ophthalmopathy and Graves' hyperthyroidism. MiXCR, applied by TCRdb to the multiplex PCR reads, yields one record per CDR3 protein. Here the sample spans almost 750,000 distinct CDR3 sequences, 40% being singletons. The sequenced material came from peripheral blood. These receptors all come from an adult man with Graves' ophthalmopathy. The conserved cysteine and the conserved F or W are not part of the CDR3 here. A D gene is named only where the DNA matches it firmly. Clone size is given for some rows only: seen once, a few or many times, or a class if the clone is expanded.

size | J | V | D | CDR3
few | TRBJ2-7 | TRBV7-2 | NA | ASSLGQGKGEQY
NA | TRBJ1-1 | TRBV5-8 | NA | ASSTDRRFTVF
many | TRBJ2-5 | TRBV29-1 | NA | SVEKDTETQY
many | TRBJ2-7 | TRBV9 | NA | ASSVGGALYEQY
few | TRBJ2-7 | TRBV29-1 | TRBD2 | SVEGGASGAYEQY
many | TRBJ1-2 | TRBV12-3/TRBV12-4 | NA | AISHLNYGYT
few | TRBJ2-7 | TRBV10-3 | TRBD2 | AISGLAGQSSYEQY
NA | TRBJ2-6 | TRBV2 | NA | ASSAGASGANVLT
many | TRBJ2-7 | TRBV7-8 | TRBD1 | ASSLALGQGASY
NA | TRBJ1-2 | TRBV29-1 | TRBD1 | SAGTGEIDGYT
many | TRBJ2-7 | TRBV10-3 | NA | AISGRPSSYEQY
few | TRBJ1-5 | TRBV24-1 | NA | ASSREASQPQH
NA | TRBJ1-5 | TRBV24-1 | TRBD1 | ATRDRDGQPQH
many | TRBJ2-7 | TRBV2 | TRBD2 | ASSEGASGRAFLYEQY
NA | TRBJ2-6 | TRBV25-1 | NA | ASSSPVRSGANVLT
NA | TRBJ1-6 | TRBV20-1 | NA | SAQDVLAGASPLH
NA | TRBJ2-7 | TRBV12-3/TRBV12-4 | TRBD1 | ASSLGDRQYEQY
NA | TRBJ2-6 | TRBV20-1 | NA | SARDGLT
NA | TRBJ1-1 | TRBV10-3 | NA | ASSEDRSNTEAF
many | TRBJ1-2 | TRBV10-3 | TRBD1 | AISDRQGEDGYT